These 18 T cell receptor beta chains were sequenced from one sample in a study of blood T cell repertoires in COVID-19. The repertoire was sequenced with immunoSEQ multiplex PCR; TCRdb's copy has only in-frame clones and lacks some. Of about 160,000 clones listed, more than 60% are singletons. Sample: peripheral blood. Receptors originate from a man aged 65 to 85 with acute or convalescent COVID-19.

The chain employs TRBV25-1 and TRBJ2-1, with D perhaps matching TRBD2 (6 bases). From germline, CDR1 is MGHDK and CDR2 SYGVNS. The CDR3 runs to 16 residues. The ends were cut back, 5 bases at V and 7 bases at J, with 21 bases in the middle. DNA for the CDR3: TGTGCCAGCAGTCCTCCGAGACGGGGACTGTTAAATGAGCAGTTCTTC. It is translated as CASSPPRRGLLNEQFF. Combining the CDR3 with reference TRBV25-1 and TRBJ2-1 gives the whole variable domain EADIYQTPRYLVIGTGKKITLECSQTMGHDKMYWYQQDPGMELHLIHYSYGVNSTEKGDLSSESTVSRIRTEHFPLTLESARPSHTSQYLCASSPPRRGLLNEQFFGPGTRLTVL.

V gene TRBV5-4 combines with J gene TRBJ2-2, with 11 bases fitting TRBD1. The germline V gene has CDR1 SGHNT and CDR2 YYREEE (reference sequence). The CDR3 spans 15 residues. Trimming cost V 4 bases and J 6 bases; bases outside gene matches: 5. Here the CDR3 DNA reads TGTGCCAGCAGCGAGGACAGGGGGCAGGCCGGGGAGCTGTTTTTT. Its protein is CASSEDRGQAGELFF.

In this sample, this clone turned up a few times. V gene TRBV5-1 combines with J gene TRBJ1-6; D is unresolved. CDR1 and CDR2 (germline): SGHRS, YFSETQ. This CDR3 spans 15 amino acids. Trimming stripped 2 bases from V and 8 bases from J, with 14 bases between. The CDR3 loop reads CASSFAQLRDSPLHF. DNA for the CDR3: TGCGCCAGCAGCTTTGCACAGCTCCGTGATTCACCCCTCCACTTT.

The chain carries TRBV27 and TRBJ1-5, with D hard to call. Germline V gene lookup returns CDR1 MNHEY and CDR2 SMNVEV (reference sequence). The germline V and J ends were trimmed by 3 bases and 5 bases, with 8 bases remaining between them. The CDR3 has 13 amino acids. This chain's CDR3 is CASSFQVDQPQHF. The DNA for the CDR3 is TGTGCCAGCAGTTTTCAGGTCGATCAGCCCCAGCATTTT.

This chain's CDR3 is CASSKLGEPLSGVGHEQYF. The CDR3 DNA reads TGTGCCAGCAGCAAACTCGGGGAACCCCTTTCGGGAGTAGGCCACGAGCAGTACTTC. The gene calls are TRBV21-1 and TRBJ2-7; TRBD2 reflects the table's D call only, with no check against the DNA. TRBV21-1 corresponds to a pseudogene. The CDR3 has 19 amino acids.

The chain is built from TRBV28 and TRBJ1-2; 8 nucleotides match TRBD1. The germline V gene has CDR1 MDHEN and CDR2 SYDVKM. CDR3 length: 13 amino acids. The V gene end was trimmed by 6 bases and the J gene end by 6 bases; junction bases not matched to a gene: 6. As DNA, the CDR3 is TGTGCCAGCAGCTCCCCGGACAGGGATGGCTACACCTTC. Translated: CASSSPDRDGYTF.

V usage is TRBV4-3 and J usage is TRBJ1-4; 8 nucleotides match TRBD1. Germline loops: CDR1 LGHNA, CDR2 YSLEER. The CDR3 loop spans 16 amino acids. V dropped 3 bases and J dropped 4; count of bases not matched to a gene: 7. CDR3 DNA sequence: TGCGCCAGCAGCCAGGGGACAGGTCGTGGTAATGAAAAACTGTTTTTT. Translated, it gives CASSQGTGRGNEKLFF.

This chain connects TRBV5-1 to TRBJ2-2, with 9 bases fitting TRBD1. V was clipped by 4 bases and J by 6 bases; unmatched bases: 10. The germline gives CDR1 SGHRS, CDR2 YFSETQ. This CDR3 is built from 16 residues. The CDR3 region is CASSPPGQGIAGELFF. CDR3 sequence (DNA): TGCGCCAGCAGCCCTCCGGGACAGGGTATCGCCGGGGAGCTGTTTTTT. Combining the CDR3 with reference TRBV5-1 and TRBJ2-2 gives the whole variable domain KAGVTQTPRYLIKTRGQQVTLSCSPISGHRSVSWYQQTPGQGLQFLFEYFSETQRNKGNFPGRFSGRQFSNSRSEMNVSTLELGDSALYLCASSPPGQGIAGELFFGEGSRLTVL.

Only one count was recorded for this clone. The genes are TRBV2 and TRBJ1-1, with D possibly TRBD1 on 5 matching bases. Germline CDR1 SNHLY, CDR2 FYNNEI. There are 14 residues in the CDR3. Trimming pared 6 bases from V and 4 bases from J, leaving 15 bases between. In DNA form, the CDR3 reads TGTGCCAGCAGGCAGGGAGGGACGGGCACTGAAGCTTTCTTT. This encodes CASRQGGTGTEAFF. Full variable domain (outside the CDR3, taken from reference TRBV2 and TRBJ1-1): EPEVTQTPSHQVTQMGQEVILRCVPISNHLYFYWYRQILGQKVEFLVSFYNNEISEKSEIFDDQFSVERPDGSNFTLKIRSTKLEDSAMYFCASRQGGTGTEAFFGQGTRLTVV.

This chain joins TRBV9 and TRBJ2-7; 13 bases are a match to TRBD2. Germline V CDR1 and CDR2: SGDLS, YYNGEE. The CDR3 sequence is 14 residues long. J lost 3 bases, V lost 3 bases, and 0 bases had no gene match. CDR3: CASSGTSGGYEQYF. The CDR3, as DNA: TGTGCCAGCAGCGGGACTAGCGGGGGCTACGAGCAGTACTTC.

V is TRBV19 and J is TRBJ2-3, with 8 positions matching TRBD2. CDR1 and CDR2 (germline): LNHDA, SQIVND (reference sequence). There are 16 residues in the CDR3. Germline trimming cut 4 bases from V and 6 bases from J; bases unmatched to any gene: 12. CDR3 sequence: CASSRETSVDGDTQYF. The CDR3 DNA follows: TGTGCCAGTAGTAGGGAGACTAGCGTGGATGGGGATACGCAGTATTTT.

This clone was observed a single time. The chain employs TRBV29-1 and TRBJ2-3; 11 bases align to TRBD2. The CDR3 is 15 amino acids. V gave up 4 bases and J gave up 3 bases; unmatched junction bases: 6. Germline assignment: CDR1 SQVTM and CDR2 ANQGSEA. The CDR3 DNA reads TGCAGCGTTGGTCATAGCGGGGGGGGTACAGATACGCAGTATTTT. Protein product: CSVGHSGGGTDTQYF.

The chain is built from TRBV27 and TRBJ1-2; 9 bases map to TRBD1. CDR3 length: 14 residues. J lost 2 bases, V lost 6 bases, and 4 bases had no gene match. Germline values: CDR1 MNHEY, CDR2 SMNVEV (reference sequence). DNA for the CDR3: TGTGCCAGCAGCACTACAGGGGGCAACTATGGCTACACCTTC. It codes for CASSTTGGNYGYTF.

This clone was seen a handful of times. The chain has TRBV7-2 and TRBJ2-1, with 10 bases matching TRBD2. CDR1 is SGHTA and CDR2 is FQGNSA in the germline V gene. V shed 1 base and J 10 bases; nucleotides not matched to a gene: 16. The CDR3 consists of 18 residues. CDR3 coding DNA: TGTGCCAGCAGCTTAGTTTCTAGCGGGGGTGCTACAATGTGGGAGCAGTTCTTC. Translated, it gives CASSLVSSGGATMWEQFF.

The chain links TRBV24-1 to TRBJ2-7; D is uncertain. Germline CDR1 reads KGHDR; CDR2 reads SFDVKD. The CDR3 spans 14 residues. V was clipped by 5 bases and J by 0 bases, with 10 bases between them. CDR3 DNA: TGTGCCACCAGTGGTAGTATTTCCTCCTACGAGCAGTACTTC. This encodes CATSGSISSYEQYF.

V usage is TRBV24-1 and J usage is TRBJ2-5, with 8 bases identical to TRBD1. This CDR3 contains 14 residues. V lost 2 bases, J lost 4 bases, and 2 bases stayed unmatched. Germline V gene sequence: CDR1 KGHDR, CDR2 SFDVKD. The CDR3 reads CATSDSTGVETQYF. The CDR3 region has the DNA TGTGCCACCAGTGATTCGACAGGGGTAGAGACCCAGTACTTC.

The chain has TRBV6-6 and TRBJ1-1; perhaps TRBD1 as D (6 bases). The CDR3 is 14 amino acids. The germline CDR1 and CDR2 sequences are MNHNY and SVGAGI (reference sequence). V gave up 4 bases and J gave up 2 bases, with 11 bases separating them. The CDR3 reads CASSLGGVNTEAFF. CDR3 nucleotide sequence: TGTGCCAGCAGTTTAGGGGGAGTAAACACTGAAGCTTTCTTT.

CDR3 amino acids: CASSLGPGVNTEAFF. The CDR3 DNA reads TGTGCCAGCAGCTTAGGCCCGGGGGTTAACACTGAAGCTTTCTTT. J is TRBJ1-1 and V is TRBV7-9; a possible D gene is TRBD1 (5 bases). Per the germline V gene, CDR1 is SEHNR and CDR2 is FQNEAQ (reference sequence). V was clipped by 1 base and J by 2 bases, with 11 bases between them. This CDR3 contains 15 residues.